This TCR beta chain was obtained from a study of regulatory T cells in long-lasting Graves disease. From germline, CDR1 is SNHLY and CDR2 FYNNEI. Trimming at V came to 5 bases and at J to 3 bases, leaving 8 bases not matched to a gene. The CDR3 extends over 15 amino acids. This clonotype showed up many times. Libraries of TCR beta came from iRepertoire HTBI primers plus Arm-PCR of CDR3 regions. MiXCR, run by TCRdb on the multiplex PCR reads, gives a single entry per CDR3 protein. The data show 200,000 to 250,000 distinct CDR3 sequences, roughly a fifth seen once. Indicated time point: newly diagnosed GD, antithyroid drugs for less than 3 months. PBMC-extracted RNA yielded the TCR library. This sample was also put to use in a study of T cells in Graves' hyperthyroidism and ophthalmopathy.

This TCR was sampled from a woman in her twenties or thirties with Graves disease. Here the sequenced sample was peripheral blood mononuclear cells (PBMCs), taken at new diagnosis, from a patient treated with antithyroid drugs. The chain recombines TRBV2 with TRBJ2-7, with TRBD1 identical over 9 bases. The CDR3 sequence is CASSHVPGQGYEQYF. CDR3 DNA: TGTGCCAGCAGTCACGTCCCGGGACAGGGCTACGAGCAGTACTTC.